This T cell receptor (beta chain) originates from a study of cytomegalovirus exposure and HLA in healthy donors. The PCR contained 60 Vbeta and 13 Jbeta primers. This table comes from immunoSEQ multiplex PCR, and its TCRdb copy is limited to in-frame clones, with some not included. The sample yields 110,000 or so clones, around 77% seen once. Study observations and caveats: Later examination showed HLA-associated TCR beta chains had greater clonal expansion than equally common others.

For this clone: What it recognizes is unknown.

The CDR3 is 14 residues long. V was clipped by 2 bases and J by 6 bases, with 11 bases between them. From germline, CDR1 is LNHNV and CDR2 YYDKDF (reference sequence). The source of this sequence is a man aged 50 to 59 in good health and CMV-seropositive. The sequenced sample consisted of PBMCs. The chain is built from TRBV15 and TRBJ2-1; no clear D. Written as DNA, the CDR3 is TGTGCCACCAGCAGACCCCAGGTCCTCAATGAGCAGTTCTTC. Its translation: CATSRPQVLNEQFF.